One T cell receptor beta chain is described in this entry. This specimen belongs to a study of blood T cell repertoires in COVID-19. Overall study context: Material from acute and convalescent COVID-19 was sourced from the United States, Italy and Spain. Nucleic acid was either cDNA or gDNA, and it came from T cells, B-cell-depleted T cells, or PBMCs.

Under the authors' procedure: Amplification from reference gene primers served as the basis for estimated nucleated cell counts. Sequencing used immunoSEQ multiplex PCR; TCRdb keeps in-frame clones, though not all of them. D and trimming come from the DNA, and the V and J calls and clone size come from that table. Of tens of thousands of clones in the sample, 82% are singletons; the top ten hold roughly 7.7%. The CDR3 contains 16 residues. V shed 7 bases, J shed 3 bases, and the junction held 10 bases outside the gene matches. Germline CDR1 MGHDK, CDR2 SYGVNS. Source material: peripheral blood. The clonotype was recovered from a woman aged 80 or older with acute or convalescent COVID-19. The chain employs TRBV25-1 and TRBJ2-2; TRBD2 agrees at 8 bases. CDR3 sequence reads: CASTAPGGTHTGELFF. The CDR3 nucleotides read TGTGCCAGCACCGCCCCGGGGGGGACCCACACCGGGGAGCTGTTTTTT.